This T cell receptor (beta chain) was identified in a study of T-cell reconstitution after alpha-beta-depleted transplantation in children (TCRdb year 2016). About the investigation overall: Using TCR repertoire profiling, the study followed T-cell immune reconstitution in a quantitative way in children after TCRalphabeta/CD19-depleted allogeneic hematopoietic cell transplantation.

Counted from cysteine to phenylalanine, this CDR3 has 12 amino acids. The kept DNA is CDR3 alone, 36 bases in frame from the first base. The junction shows trimming of 6 bases on V and 5 bases on J, and the gene matches do not reach 3 bases of it. The germline V gene supplies CDR1 MNHEY and CDR2 SVGEGT. The treatment or condition label of this sample denotes: allogeneic hematopoietic cell transplantation with graft depleted of TCRalphabeta T cells and CD19 B cells. The children who served as transplant recipients had been given grafts of TCRalphabeta/CD19-depleted allogeneic hematopoietic cells. Ten or more counts support this clonotype. Its antigen remains unidentified. Base qualities were left out, and no much larger clone turns up one base away. Overall study results and their limits: Over the following months the frequencies of hyperexpanded clones went down, and after one year T-cell counts and TCRbeta diversity were mostly credited to newly produced T cells. In some patients, the high TCRbeta diversity seen at day 60 was put down to recipient T cells and intrathymic progenitors that had survived conditioning. Apparently early alphabetaT-cell count recovery about two months after transplant reportedly relied on only several hundred rapidly expanded clones derived from non-depleted graft cells.

Receptor libraries were prepared by PCR. The sequencing machine was an Illumina HiSeq 2500. TCR library preparation used molecular barcoding, with unique molecular identifiers applied to normalize quantification of the TCRbeta repertoire. TCRdb cleaned the public reads at Q25 with fastp, built clones with MiXCR and kept in-frame beta chains. Identical CDR3 protein sequences are pooled into one entry, listed with their most common genes and DNA. Recorded for this sample are around 300,000 distinct CDR3 sequences; approximately 10% of them occurred a single time. The top ten clonotypes cover 20% to 30% of the sample.

The clonotype originates from a male patient aged 2 to 9 who had a stem cell transplant for chronic granulomatous disease, so the T cells may come from the graft donor. The starting material was peripheral blood, obtained 180 days after TCRalphabeta/CD19-depleted stem cell transplant. Recombination joined TRBV6-2 or TRBV6-3 with TRBJ1-1; 7 central bases correspond to TRBD1. The CDR3 in this case is CASRLQGTEAFF. The DNA sequence follows: TGTGCCAGCAGACTACAGGGGACTGAAGCTTTCTTT.